A single sample is the source of the 11 T cell receptor beta chains below, sequenced in a study of T cell clones after liver transplantation. TCRdb keeps only in-frame clones here, not all; method: immunoSEQ multiplex PCR. This table has 65,000 to 80,000 clones, around 80% appearing once. Sequenced here: CD4+ T cells from blood, sampled before liver transplant. The receptors derive from a human donor who received a liver transplant.

The genes are TRBV19 and TRBJ1-2; TRBD1 matches at 7 bases. The V segment lost 9 bases and the J segment 4 bases; nucleotides outside the gene matches: 8. The germline CDR1 and CDR2 sequences are LNHDA and SQIVND (reference sequence). The CDR3 is 13 amino acids. The CDR3 protein is CASRRQGGYGYTF. The CDR3 DNA reads as TGTGCCAGCAGGAGACAGGGTGGCTATGGCTACACCTTC.

V usage is TRBV4-1 and J usage is TRBJ2-5, with 12 bases fitting TRBD2. In germline, CDR1 is MGHRA, CDR2 YSYEKL. Unmatched junction bases numbered 12, after V lost 8 bases and J lost 5 bases. The CDR3 has 16 amino acids. CDR3 loop: CASASSGLAGSETQYF. The CDR3 DNA is TGCGCCAGCGCATCCTCAGGACTAGCGGGATCGGAGACCCAGTACTTC.

This chain links TRBV5-1 with TRBJ2-1; 10 bases fit TRBD1. The V segment lost 3 bases and the J segment 6 bases; nucleotides outside the gene matches: 15. CDR3 length: 18 amino acids. Per germline, CDR1 SGHRS and CDR2 YFSETQ. CDR3: CASSYPWGGTGVLNEQFF. As DNA, the CDR3 is TGCGCCAGCAGCTACCCATGGGGGGGGACAGGGGTCCTCAATGAGCAGTTCTTC.

This clone has a single count. The J gene is TRBJ1-1, the V gene TRBV18; 7 bases agree with TRBD1. The CDR3 runs 13 residues. After removal of 1 base from V and 6 bases from J, the junction contained 2 bases not matched to a gene. Germline lookup yields CDR1 KGHSH and CDR2 LQKENI. CDR3 amino acids: CASSPHDRAEAFF. In DNA form, the CDR3 reads TGTGCCAGCTCACCACATGACAGGGCTGAAGCTTTCTTT.

The rearrangement uses TRBV28 and TRBJ2-1, with 11 bases matching TRBD2. Germline CDR1 reads MDHEN; CDR2 reads SYDVKM. The V segment lost 5 bases and the J segment 0 bases; nucleotides outside the gene matches: 0. The CDR3 contains 15 residues. DNA for the CDR3: TGTGCCAGCAGTGGACTAGCGGGCTCCTACAATGAGCAGTTCTTC. Its protein is CASSGLAGSYNEQFF.

This rearrangement joins TRBV5-1 to TRBJ2-7, with 11 positions matching TRBD1. CDR1 is SGHRS and CDR2 is YFSETQ in the germline V gene. The CDR3 covers 14 residues. V shed 9 bases and J 3 bases; nucleotides not matched to a gene: 8. This CDR3 reads CATQAGTGGYEQYF. The CDR3 DNA is TGCGCCACCCAAGCCGGGACAGGGGGCTACGAGCAGTACTTC.

This clone has just one count. The chain couples TRBV6-6 to TRBJ2-7, with TRBD2 matching 11 bases. The germline V gene encodes CDR1 MNHNY and CDR2 SVGAGI (reference sequence). The V gene end was trimmed by 6 bases and the J gene end by 4 bases; junction bases not matched to a gene: 8. The CDR3 spans 15 residues. CDR3 DNA: TGTGCCAGCAGCGACACGACTAGCGGGACATACGAGCAGTACTTC. It is translated as CASSDTTSGTYEQYF.

This clone was seen just once. The CDR3 nucleotides read TGTGCCAGCAGTTCTCTGGGGAGTACCGGGGAGCTGTTTTTT. This sequence encodes CASSSLGSTGELFF. The chain couples TRBV2 to TRBJ2-2, with D possibly TRBD2 on 5 matching bases. Germline CDR1 SNHLY, CDR2 FYNNEI. The V end lost 5 bases, the J end lost 5 bases, and 12 bases lay between the germline ends. The CDR3 is 14 residues long.

The chain is built from TRBV5-4 and TRBJ2-3; no reliable D call. Trimming left V 2 bases short and J 4 bases short, with 8 bases between. The CDR3 covers 13 residues. Germline V gene lookup returns CDR1 SGHNT and CDR2 YYREEE (reference sequence). CDR3 residues: CASSFAPPDTQYF. The CDR3 nucleotides read TGTGCCAGCAGCTTTGCCCCCCCAGATACGCAGTATTTT.

The chain has TRBV9 and TRBJ2-1; tentatively, D is TRBD2 (6 bases). Germline values: CDR1 SGDLS, CDR2 YYNGEE. The V end lost 4 bases, the J end lost 4 bases, and 15 bases lay between the germline ends. This CDR3 has 15 amino acids. The DNA for the CDR3 is TGTGCCAGCAGCCCGAGACTAGGGTCTTACAATGAGCAGTTCTTC. It codes for CASSPRLGSYNEQFF.

J is TRBJ1-5 and V is TRBV2; no reliable D call. V lost 8 bases and J lost 1, with 6 bases in between. Germline-derived CDR1 and CDR2 are SNHLY and FYNNEI. CDR3 length: 12 amino acids. CDR3 sequence (DNA): TGTGCCAGCGCGGACAGCAATCAGCCCCAGCATTTT. Translation gives CASADSNQPQHF.